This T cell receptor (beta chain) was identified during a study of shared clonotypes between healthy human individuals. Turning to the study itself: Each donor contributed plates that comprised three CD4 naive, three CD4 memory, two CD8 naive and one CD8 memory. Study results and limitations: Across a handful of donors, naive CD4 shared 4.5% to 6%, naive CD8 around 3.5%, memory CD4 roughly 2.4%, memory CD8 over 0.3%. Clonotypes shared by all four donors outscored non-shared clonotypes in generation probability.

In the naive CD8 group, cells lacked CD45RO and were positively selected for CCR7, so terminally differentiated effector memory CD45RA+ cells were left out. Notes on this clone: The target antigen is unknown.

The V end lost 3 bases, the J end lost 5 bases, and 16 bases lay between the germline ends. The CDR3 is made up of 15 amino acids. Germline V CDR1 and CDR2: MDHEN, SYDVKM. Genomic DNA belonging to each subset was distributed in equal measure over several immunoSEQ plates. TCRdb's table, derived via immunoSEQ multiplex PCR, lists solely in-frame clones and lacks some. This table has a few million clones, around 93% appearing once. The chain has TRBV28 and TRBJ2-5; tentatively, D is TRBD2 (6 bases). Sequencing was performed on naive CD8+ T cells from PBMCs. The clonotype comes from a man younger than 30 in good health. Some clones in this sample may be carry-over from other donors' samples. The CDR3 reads CASSFSREAGETQYF. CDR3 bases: TGTGCCAGCAGTTTCTCCAGGGAGGCTGGTGAGACCCAGTACTTC.